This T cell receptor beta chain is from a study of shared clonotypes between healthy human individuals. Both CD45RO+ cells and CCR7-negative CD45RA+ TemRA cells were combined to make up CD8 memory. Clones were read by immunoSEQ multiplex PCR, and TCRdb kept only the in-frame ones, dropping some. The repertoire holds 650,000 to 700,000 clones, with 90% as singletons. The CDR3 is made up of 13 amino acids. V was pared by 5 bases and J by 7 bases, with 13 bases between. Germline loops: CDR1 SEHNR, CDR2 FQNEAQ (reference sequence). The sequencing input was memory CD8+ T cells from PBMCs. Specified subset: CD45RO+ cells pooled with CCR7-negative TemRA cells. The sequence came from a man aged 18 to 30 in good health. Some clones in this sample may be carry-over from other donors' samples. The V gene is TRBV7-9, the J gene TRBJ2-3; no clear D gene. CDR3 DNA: TGTGCCAGCAGCCAAGGGTTGGGTTATACGCAGTATTTT. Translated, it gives CASSQGLGYTQYF.